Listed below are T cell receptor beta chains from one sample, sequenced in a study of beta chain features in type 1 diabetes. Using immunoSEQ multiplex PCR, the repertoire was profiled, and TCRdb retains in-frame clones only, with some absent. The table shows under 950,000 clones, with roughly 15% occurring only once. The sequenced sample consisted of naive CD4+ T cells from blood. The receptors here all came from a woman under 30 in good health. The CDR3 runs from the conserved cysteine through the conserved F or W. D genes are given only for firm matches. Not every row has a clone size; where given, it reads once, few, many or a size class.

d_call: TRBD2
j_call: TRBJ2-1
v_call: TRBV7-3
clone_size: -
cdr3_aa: CASSLSSSGGYNEQFF
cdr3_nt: TGTGCCAGCAGCTTAAGTTCGAGCGGGGGATACAATGAGCAGTTCTTC

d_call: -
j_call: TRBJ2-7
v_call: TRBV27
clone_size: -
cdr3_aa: CASRGLSAYEQYF
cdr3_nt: TGTGCCAGCAGAGGGTTGTCAGCCTACGAGCAGTACTTC

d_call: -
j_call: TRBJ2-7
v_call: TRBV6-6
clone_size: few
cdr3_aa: CASSYSSWGFEQYF
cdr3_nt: TGTGCCAGCAGTTACTCGTCTTGGGGTTTCGAGCAGTACTTC

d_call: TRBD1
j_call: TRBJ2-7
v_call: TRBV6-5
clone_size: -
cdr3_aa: CASSPLGQGSYEQYF
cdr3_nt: TGTGCCAGCAGCCCTTTAGGACAGGGGTCCTACGAGCAGTACTTC

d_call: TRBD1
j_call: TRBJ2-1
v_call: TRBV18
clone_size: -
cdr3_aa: CASSSGTDNEQFF
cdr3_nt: TGTGCCAGCTCATCTGGGACAGACAATGAGCAGTTCTTC

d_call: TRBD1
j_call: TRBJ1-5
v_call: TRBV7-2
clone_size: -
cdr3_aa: CASSRTGNQPQHF
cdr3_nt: TGTGCCAGCAGCCGGACAGGAAATCAGCCCCAGCATTTT

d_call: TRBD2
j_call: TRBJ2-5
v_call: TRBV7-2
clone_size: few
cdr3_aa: CASSLATGRAAETQYF
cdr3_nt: TGTGCCAGCAGCTTAGCCACCGGGAGGGCCGCAGAGACCCAGTACTTC

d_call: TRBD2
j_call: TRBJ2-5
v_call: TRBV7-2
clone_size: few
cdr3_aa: CASSLGGLAGGYQETQYF
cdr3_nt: TGTGCCAGCAGCTTAGGGGGACTAGCGGGAGGGTACCAAGAGACCCAGTACTTC

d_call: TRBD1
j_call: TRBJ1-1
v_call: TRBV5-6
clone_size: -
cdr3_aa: CASSTGQGSTEAFF
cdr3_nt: TGTGCCAGCAGCACCGGACAGGGGAGCACTGAAGCTTTCTTT

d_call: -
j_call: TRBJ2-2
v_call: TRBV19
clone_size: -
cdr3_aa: CASTQQGNTGELFF
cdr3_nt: TGTGCCAGTACTCAGCAGGGGAACACCGGGGAGCTGTTTTTT

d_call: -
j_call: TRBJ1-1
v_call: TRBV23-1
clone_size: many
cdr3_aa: CASSHPSVGLGANTEAFF
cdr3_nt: TGCGCCAGCAGTCACCCTTCCGTAGGGCTCGGTGCGAACACTGAAGCTTTCTTT

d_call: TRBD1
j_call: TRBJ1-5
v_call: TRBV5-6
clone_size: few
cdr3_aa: CASSQTGLSNQPQHF
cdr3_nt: TGTGCCAGCAGCCAGACAGGGCTGAGCAATCAGCCCCAGCATTTT

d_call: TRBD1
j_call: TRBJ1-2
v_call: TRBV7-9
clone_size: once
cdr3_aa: CASSLRRPTGAYGYTF
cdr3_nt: TGTGCCAGCAGCTTACGCCGACCCACAGGGGCCTATGGCTACACCTTC

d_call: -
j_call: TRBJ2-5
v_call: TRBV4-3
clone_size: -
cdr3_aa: CASSQEGRDQETQYF
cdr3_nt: TGCGCCAGCAGCCAAGAGGGCAGGGACCAAGAGACCCAGTACTTC

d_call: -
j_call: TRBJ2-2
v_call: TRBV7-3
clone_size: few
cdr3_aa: CASSSRTGELFF
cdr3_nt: TGTGCCAGCAGCTCCCGTACCGGGGAGCTGTTTTTT

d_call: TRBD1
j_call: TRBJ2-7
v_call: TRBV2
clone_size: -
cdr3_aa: CASNWGQGFIGHYEQYF
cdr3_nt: TGTGCCAGCAACTGGGGACAGGGGTTTATTGGGCACTACGAGCAGTACTTC

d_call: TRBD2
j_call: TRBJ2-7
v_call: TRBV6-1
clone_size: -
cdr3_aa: CASSVERGTYEQYF
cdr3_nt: TGTGCCAGCAGTGTTGAGCGGGGGACCTACGAGCAGTACTTC

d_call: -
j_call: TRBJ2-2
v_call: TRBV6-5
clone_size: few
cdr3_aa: CASSYIGELFF
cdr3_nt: TGTGCCAGCAGTTATATCGGGGAGCTGTTTTTT

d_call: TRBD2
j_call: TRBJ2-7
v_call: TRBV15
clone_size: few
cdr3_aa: CATSRGDGRIGYEQYF
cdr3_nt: TGTGCCACCAGCAGAGGGGACGGGAGGATCGGATACGAGCAGTACTTC

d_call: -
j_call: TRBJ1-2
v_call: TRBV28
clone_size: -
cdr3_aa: CASKGGPRYGYTF
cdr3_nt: TGTGCCAGCAAAGGGGGGCCAAGATATGGCTACACCTTC

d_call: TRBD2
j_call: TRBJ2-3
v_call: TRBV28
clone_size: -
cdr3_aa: CASSLLNLLAGPTGDTDTQYF
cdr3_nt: TGTGCCAGCAGTTTACTAAACCTTCTAGCGGGCCCAACCGGGGACACAGATACGCAGTATTTT

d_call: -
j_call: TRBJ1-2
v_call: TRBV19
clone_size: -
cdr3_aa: CASSAAPGHGFYGYTF
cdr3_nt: TGTGCCAGTAGTGCAGCTCCAGGGCATGGATTTTATGGCTACACCTTC

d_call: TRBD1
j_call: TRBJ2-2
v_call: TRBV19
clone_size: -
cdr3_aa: CASRDREAGELFF
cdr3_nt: TGTGCCAGTCGGGACAGGGAGGCCGGGGAGCTGTTTTTT

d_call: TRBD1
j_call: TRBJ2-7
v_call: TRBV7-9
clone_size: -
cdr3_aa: CASSLGTGGWYEQYF
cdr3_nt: TGTGCCAGCAGCTTAGGGACAGGGGGCTGGTACGAGCAGTACTTC

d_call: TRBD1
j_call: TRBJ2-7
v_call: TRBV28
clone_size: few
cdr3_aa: CASSPYMGETGYSF
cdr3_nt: TGTGCCAGCAGTCCCTATATGGGGGAGACAGGGTACTCCTTC

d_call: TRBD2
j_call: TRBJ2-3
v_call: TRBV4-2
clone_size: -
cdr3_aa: CASSQNGGRSTDTQYF
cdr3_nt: TGTGCCAGCAGCCAGAATGGCGGGAGAAGCACAGATACGCAGTATTTT

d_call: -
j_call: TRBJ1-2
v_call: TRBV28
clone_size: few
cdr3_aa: CASSLSGTRRENGYTF
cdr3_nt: TGTGCCAGCAGTTTATCGGGGACGAGGCGGGAAAATGGCTACACCTTC

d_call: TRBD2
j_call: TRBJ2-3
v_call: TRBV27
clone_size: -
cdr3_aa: CASSFRGLAWRMGSTDTQYF
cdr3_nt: TGTGCCAGCAGTTTTAGGGGACTAGCGTGGAGAATGGGGAGCACAGATACGCAGTATTTT

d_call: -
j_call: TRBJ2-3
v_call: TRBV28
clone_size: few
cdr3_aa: CASSFLADTQYF
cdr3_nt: TGTGCCAGCAGTTTCTTAGCAGATACGCAGTATTTT

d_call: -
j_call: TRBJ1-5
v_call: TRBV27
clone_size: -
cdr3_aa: CASSPTGQLSQPQHF
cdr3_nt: TGTGCCAGCAGTCCTACCGGACAGCTTTCTCAGCCCCAGCATTTT

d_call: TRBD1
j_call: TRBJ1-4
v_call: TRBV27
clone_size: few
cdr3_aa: CASSGTATNEKLFF
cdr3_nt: TGTGCCAGCAGCGGGACAGCAACTAATGAAAAACTGTTTTTT

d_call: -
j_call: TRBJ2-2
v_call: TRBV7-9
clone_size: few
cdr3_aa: CASSLYGPRATGELFF
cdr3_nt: TGTGCCAGCAGCTTATACGGACCCCGAGCCACCGGGGAGCTGTTTTTT

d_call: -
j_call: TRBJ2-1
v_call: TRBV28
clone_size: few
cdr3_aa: CASSLSGRGVNEQFF
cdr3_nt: TGTGCCAGCAGTTTATCCGGGAGAGGAGTCAATGAGCAGTTCTTC

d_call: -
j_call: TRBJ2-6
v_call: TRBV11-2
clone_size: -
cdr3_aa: CASTLVIASLSGANVLTF
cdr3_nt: TGTGCCAGCACCCTTGTCATTGCTTCACTCTCTGGGGCCAACGTCCTGACTTTC

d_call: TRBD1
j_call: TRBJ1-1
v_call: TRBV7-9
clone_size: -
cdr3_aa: CSSSLQGLDSAFF
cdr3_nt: TGTTCCAGCAGCTTACAGGGGTTGGATAGCGCTTTCTTT

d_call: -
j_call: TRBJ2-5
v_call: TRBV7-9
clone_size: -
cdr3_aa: CASSINQETQYF
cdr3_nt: TGTGCCAGCAGTATAAACCAAGAGACCCAGTACTTC

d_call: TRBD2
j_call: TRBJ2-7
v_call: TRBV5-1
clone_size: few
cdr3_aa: CASSSRLAGGDEQYF
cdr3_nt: TGCGCCAGCAGCTCCAGACTAGCGGGAGGAGACGAGCAGTACTTC

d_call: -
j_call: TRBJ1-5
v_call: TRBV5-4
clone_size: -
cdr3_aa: CASSRQPSSNQPQHF
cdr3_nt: TGTGCCAGCAGCCGACAGCCTTCTAGCAATCAGCCCCAGCATTTT

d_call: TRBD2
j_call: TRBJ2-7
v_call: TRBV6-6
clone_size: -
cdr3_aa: CASRSGSTLWEQYF
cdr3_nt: TGTGCCAGCAGGAGCGGGAGCACTCTGTGGGAGCAGTACTTC

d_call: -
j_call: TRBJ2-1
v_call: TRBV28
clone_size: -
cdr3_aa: CASKAGSYNEQFF
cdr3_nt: TGTGCCAGCAAAGCGGGTTCCTACAATGAGCAGTTCTTC

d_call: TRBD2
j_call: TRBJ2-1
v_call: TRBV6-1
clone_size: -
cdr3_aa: CASRTGGTYNEQFF
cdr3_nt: TGTGCCAGCAGGACGGGAGGGACCTACAATGAGCAGTTCTTC

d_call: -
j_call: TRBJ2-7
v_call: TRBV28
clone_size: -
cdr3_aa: CASGSSYEQYF
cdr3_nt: TGTGCCAGCGGAAGTTCCTACGAGCAGTACTTC

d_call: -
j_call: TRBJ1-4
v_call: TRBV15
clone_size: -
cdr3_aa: CATSREGYSDEKLFF
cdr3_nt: TGTGCCACCAGCAGAGAGGGATACTCCGATGAAAAACTGTTTTTT

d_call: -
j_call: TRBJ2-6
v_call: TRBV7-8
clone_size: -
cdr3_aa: CASSLARVSGANVLTF
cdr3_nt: TGTGCCAGCAGCTTAGCGCGGGTCTCTGGGGCCAACGTCCTGACTTTC

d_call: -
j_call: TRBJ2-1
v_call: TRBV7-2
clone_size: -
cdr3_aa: CASSSFWEQFF
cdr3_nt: TGTGCCAGCAGCTCCTTCTGGGAGCAGTTCTTC

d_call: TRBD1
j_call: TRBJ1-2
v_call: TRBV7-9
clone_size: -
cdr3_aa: CASSLSRDSYGYTF
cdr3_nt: TGTGCCAGCAGCTTATCCCGGGACAGTTATGGCTACACCTTC

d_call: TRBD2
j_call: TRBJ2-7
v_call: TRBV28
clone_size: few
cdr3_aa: CASGSGTSYTYEQYF
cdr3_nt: TGTGCCAGCGGCTCCGGGACTAGTTATACCTACGAGCAGTACTTC

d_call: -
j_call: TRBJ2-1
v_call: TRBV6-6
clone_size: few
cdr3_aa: CASSYAQGRTNEQFF
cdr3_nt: TGTGCCAGCAGTTACGCCCAGGGGCGCACGAATGAGCAGTTCTTC

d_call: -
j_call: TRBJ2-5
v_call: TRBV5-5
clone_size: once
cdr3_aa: CASSLPALETQYF
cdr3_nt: TGTGCCAGCAGCCTACCCGCCTTAGAGACCCAGTACTTC

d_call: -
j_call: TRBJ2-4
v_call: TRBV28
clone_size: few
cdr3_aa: CASSPLTLAKNIQYF
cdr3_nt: TGTGCCAGCAGCCCCCTGACCCTAGCCAAAAACATTCAGTACTTC

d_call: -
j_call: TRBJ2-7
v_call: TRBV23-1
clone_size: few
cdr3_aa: CASSQSEGARPYEQYF
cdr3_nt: TGCGCCAGCAGTCAATCCGAAGGGGCGCGTCCCTACGAGCAGTACTTC